What follows are 14 T cell receptor beta chains derived from one specimen sequenced in a study of early T cells in non-severe SARS-CoV-2 infection. TCRdb called the 5' RACE reads again in MiXCR, with one record for every CDR3 protein. In the table there are around 60,000 distinct CDR3 sequences, 20% to 25% of which are singletons. The material was whole blood, obtained at baseline. All receptors derive from an adult who was a healthcare worker with PCR-confirmed SARS-CoV-2 infection or an uninfected control (not recorded which).

V usage is TRBV6-1 and J usage is TRBJ2-2, with D hard to call. The length of the CDR3 is 14 residues. The V gene's germline CDR1 is MNHNS and CDR2 SASEGT. V lost 3 bases to trimming and J lost 6 bases, with 11 bases between them. CDR3 sequence (DNA): TGTGCCAGCAGTGAGGCCGGCTGGGCCGGGGAGCTGTTTTTT. As protein: CASSEAGWAGELFF.

By share, this clonotype ranks as medium-sized. The CDR3 DNA reads TGCAGCATAGGGGGTAAGAACACTGAAGCTTTCTTT. It yields the protein CSIGGKNTEAFF. The chain joins TRBV29-1 to TRBJ1-1; D may be TRBD1 (6 bases). This CDR3 has 12 residues. V was trimmed by 8 bases and J by 1 base, leaving 11 bases between them. The germline gives CDR1 SQVTM, CDR2 ANQGSEA.

This clonotype showed up just a few times. V gene TRBV19 combines with J gene TRBJ2-3; 16 bases fit TRBD2. Germline CDR1 LNHDA, CDR2 SQIVND (reference sequence). This CDR3 has 17 residues. Trimming removed 5 bases from V and 3 bases from J; junction bases left unmatched: 5. The CDR3 coding sequence is TGTGCCAGTAGTCCGGGACTAGCGGGGGGGATTACAGATACGCAGTATTTT. It is translated as CASSPGLAGGITDTQYF. The full variable domain, with the rest looked up from reference TRBV19 and TRBJ2-3, is DGGITQSPKYLFRKEGQNVTLSCEQNLNHDAMYWYRQDPGQGLRLIYYSQIVNDFQKGDIAEGYSVSREKKESFPLTVTSAQKNPTAFYLCASSPGLAGGITDTQYFGPGTRLTVL.

This clonotype was counted only a few times. A junction end diverges from the germline sequence, so it may reflect a read error. The chain combines TRBV6-6 with TRBJ1-1; 9 bases line up with TRBD1. This CDR3 comprises 18 residues. Germline CDR1 is MNHNY and CDR2 is SVGAGI (reference sequence). DNA for the CDR3: TGTGCCAGCAGCTACTCCGGGACAGGGTCTCACCTCGGAGCTGAAGCTTTCTTT. This codes for CASSYSGTGSHLGAEAFF.

J is TRBJ1-5 and V is TRBV4-1; no clear D. The CDR3 sequence is 16 residues long. Trimming pared 0 bases from V and 6 bases from J, leaving 15 bases between. Germline CDR1 and CDR2: MGHRA and YSYEKL. The CDR3 region is CASSQEGNVGSQPQHF. CDR3 coding DNA: TGCGCCAGCAGCCAAGAGGGCAACGTTGGTAGTCAGCCCCAGCATTTT.

V gene TRBV5-5 combines with J gene TRBJ1-1; D unclear. Trimming cost V 0 bases and J 4 bases, with 7 bases left between them. Per the germline V gene, CDR1 is SGHKS and CDR2 is YYEKEE (reference sequence). The CDR3 is 13 residues long. The CDR3 reads CASSLGAPTEAFF. As DNA, the CDR3 is TGTGCCAGCAGCTTGGGGGCCCCCACTGAAGCTTTCTTT.

This clonotype occurred a few times. The chain links TRBV7-9 to TRBJ2-5; D unclear. The CDR3 is 11 residues long. CDR1 SEHNR and CDR2 FQNEAQ come from the germline V gene (reference sequence). V was clipped by 8 bases and J by 5 bases, with 9 bases between them. The CDR3 bases are TGTGCCAGCGAGTCGACGGAGACCCAGTACTTC. Translating it yields CASESTETQYF. Drawing the rest from reference TRBV7-9 and TRBJ2-5, the complete variable domain is DTGVSQNPRHKITKRGQNVTFRCDPISEHNRLYWYRQTLGQGPEFLTYFQNEAQLEKSRLLSDRFSAERPKGSFSTLEIQRTEQGDSAMYLCASESTETQYFGPGTRLLVL.

The genes are TRBV30 and TRBJ1-6; D ambiguous. Germline loops: CDR1 GTSNPN, CDR2 SVGIG (reference sequence). The length of the CDR3 is 14 residues. V was clipped by 3 bases and J by 7 bases, with 13 bases between them. CDR3: CAWSYGGSNSPLHF. In nucleotides, the CDR3 is TGTGCCTGGAGCTATGGCGGCAGCAATTCACCCCTCCACTTT.

The chain carries TRBV5-4 and TRBJ2-2, with D perhaps TRBD1 or TRBD2 (6 bases each). Between the trimmed V and J ends, which lost 2 bases and 3 bases, there was a span of 14 bases. The V gene's germline CDR1 is SGHNT and CDR2 YYREEE (reference sequence). This CDR3 contains 16 residues. As DNA, the CDR3 is TGTGCCAGCAGCTTCCCACAGGGAGGAGACACCGGGGAGCTGTTTTTT. This codes for CASSFPQGGDTGELFF.

This chain uses TRBV12-3 or TRBV12-4 with TRBJ2-7; 8 nucleotides align to TRBD2. The V segment lost 5 bases and the J segment 3 bases; nucleotides outside the gene matches: 3. There are 13 residues in the CDR3. The CDR3 sequence: CASSAAGGYEQYF. The CDR3 DNA is TGTGCCAGCAGTGCCGCGGGGGGCTACGAGCAGTACTTC.

The chain joins TRBV20-1 to TRBJ1-2, with TRBD1 matching over 8 bases. The CDR3 spans 13 residues. V lost 1 base and J lost 4; bases outside the gene matches: 2. Germline values: CDR1 DFQATT, CDR2 SNEGSKA (reference sequence). The CDR3 here is CSARATGGYGYTF. In nucleotides, the CDR3 is TGCAGTGCTAGAGCCACAGGGGGCTATGGCTACACCTTC.

CDR3: CASSPNLENTEAFF. The CDR3 coding sequence is TGTGCCAGCTCACCAAATTTGGAGAACACTGAAGCTTTCTTT. This chain links TRBV18 with TRBJ1-1; D ambiguous. CDR1 is KGHSH, CDR2 LQKENI, per germline. This CDR3 comprises 14 residues. Trimming removed 2 bases at V and 1 base at J, with 8 bases between. Variable domain in full (rest from reference TRBV18 and TRBJ1-1): NAGVMQNPRHLVRRRGQEARLRCSPMKGHSHVYWYRQLPEEGLKFMVYLQKENIIDESGMPKERFSAEFPKEGPSILRIQQVVRGDSAAYFCASSPNLENTEAFFGQGTRLTVV.

This chain uses TRBV18 with TRBJ2-3, with D perhaps given as TRBD1 or TRBD2 (5 bases each). Looked up from germline, CDR1 is KGHSH and CDR2 is LQKENI. The CDR3 sequence is 13 residues long. Trimming cost V 3 bases and J 2 bases, with 6 bases left between them. CDR3 sequence reads: CASSPGATDTQYF. CDR3 DNA: TGTGCCAGCTCACCCGGGGCCACAGATACGCAGTATTTT.

Points on this clonotype: One junction end disagrees with the germline gene, perhaps due to a read error. The genes are TRBV18 and TRBJ2-6, with D possibly matching TRBD1 (6 bases). Germline CDR1 is KGHSH and CDR2 is LQKENI. CDR3 length equals 16 residues. CDR3 bases: TGTGCCAGCTCATTAGACAGGCCGTCTGGGCCCAACGTCCTGACTTTC. Its translation: CASSLDRPSGPNVLTF.